This note documents a single T cell receptor beta chain sequence. This sample is part of a study of blood T cell repertoires in COVID-19. Across the whole study: Italy, Spain and the United States were the sources of the convalescent and acute COVID-19 samples. The cDNA or gDNA used as material had been derived from T cells, B-cell-depleted T cells, or PBMCs.

This CDR3 is 13 amino acids long. In germline, CDR1 is SGHVS, CDR2 FQNEAQ. V was cut by 6 bases and J by 1 base, with 9 bases left in between. Source study methods: Reference gene primer amplification yielded estimated nucleated cell counts. The table came from immunoSEQ multiplex PCR; TCRdb's copy has only in-frame clones and leaves some out. The DNA gave D and trimming, while V, J and clone size come from that table. The sample lists over 90,000 clones; approximately 74% were seen once. In Seattle, patients joined the study during active infection and were tracked longitudinally. This sequence was found in a man between 65 and 85 years old with COVID-19, enrolled during active disease. The chain uses TRBV7-8 and TRBJ1-1, with D unclear. Sequencing was performed on peripheral blood. The CDR3 DNA sequence: TGTGCCAGCAGGTTCGCAGGGAACACTGAAGCTTTCTTT. It yields the protein CASRFAGNTEAFF.